Shown below are 8 T cell receptor beta chains from a single sample sequenced in a study of blood T cell repertoires in COVID-19. Sequenced by immunoSEQ multiplex PCR; TCRdb stores in-frame clones only, minus some. The repertoire holds roughly 150,000 clones, with 86% as singletons. Specimen: PBMCs or T cells enriched from blood (not recorded which). The receptors here all came from a man in his forties or fifties who had recovered from COVID-19.

V gene TRBV7-2 combines with J gene TRBJ1-1, with D unresolved. Germline-derived CDR1 and CDR2 are SGHTA and FQGNSA. This CDR3 is 13 amino acids long. V was pared by 3 bases and J by 4 bases, with 9 bases between. This chain's CDR3 is CASSFGVITEAFF. CDR3 bases: TGTGCCAGCAGCTTCGGGGTGATCACTGAAGCTTTCTTT.

The CDR3 DNA follows: TGTGCCAGCAGTCGCCGGACAGGGGGCACAGATACGCAGTATTTT. It codes for CASSRRTGGTDTQYF. J is TRBJ2-3 and V is TRBV2, with TRBD1 matching over 9 bases. Germline CDR1 reads SNHLY; CDR2 reads FYNNEI. The V segment lost 5 bases and the J segment 1 base; nucleotides outside the gene matches: 4. The CDR3 has 15 amino acids. Full variable domain (outside the CDR3, taken from reference TRBV2 and TRBJ2-3): EPEVTQTPSHQVTQMGQEVILRCVPISNHLYFYWYRQILGQKVEFLVSFYNNEISEKSEIFDDQFSVERPDGSNFTLKIRSTKLEDSAMYFCASSRRTGGTDTQYFGPGTRLTVL.

This sequence joins TRBV20-1 and TRBJ1-1; D is perhaps TRBD1 (5 bases). V lost 3 bases to trimming and J lost 4 bases, with 15 bases between them. CDR1 and CDR2 from the germline V gene are DFQATT and SNEGSKA (reference sequence). The CDR3 runs to 14 residues. The CDR3 here is CSASERGWGTEAFF. CDR3 DNA sequence: TGCAGTGCTAGTGAAAGGGGTTGGGGCACTGAAGCTTTCTTT.

The V call is TRBV20-1, the J call TRBJ2-1, with 10 bases that match TRBD2. The germline gives CDR1 DFQATT, CDR2 SNEGSKA (reference sequence). This CDR3 contains 16 residues. Losses at the gene ends were 3 bases for V and 10 bases for J; bases not matched to a gene: 15. CDR3 nucleotide sequence: TGCAGTGCTAGTGTTACTAGCGGGAACGGCCGGGGGGAGCAGTTCTTC. Protein sequence: CSASVTSGNGRGEQFF.

The chain employs TRBV7-3 and TRBJ1-6; D gene unclear. Germline assignment: CDR1 SGHTA and CDR2 FQGTGA. The germline V and J ends were trimmed by 1 base and 10 bases, with 11 bases remaining between them. The CDR3 sequence is 14 residues long. The CDR3 spells CASSLNSRFSPLHF. The CDR3 DNA sequence: TGTGCCAGCAGCTTAAACTCACGTTTCTCACCCCTCCACTTT.

The chain couples TRBV18 to TRBJ2-7, with 9 positions matching TRBD2. CDR1 KGHSH and CDR2 LQKENI come from the germline V gene. Trimming took 3 bases from V and 1 from J; bases not matched to a gene: 4. The CDR3 consists of 15 residues. The CDR3 nucleotides are TGTGCCAGCTCACCGCTGGCGGGGGGGTCCTACGAGCAGTACTTC. It encodes CASSPLAGGSYEQYF.

V gene TRBV19 combines with J gene TRBJ1-6; TRBD1 is a possible D gene (6 bases). The V gene lost 3 bases and the J gene lost 9 bases, with 9 bases spanning the gap. This CDR3 spans 13 amino acids. Germline values: CDR1 LNHDA, CDR2 SQIVND (reference sequence). The CDR3 loop reads CASSIKDSSPLHF. CDR3 DNA: TGTGCCAGTAGTATTAAGGACAGTTCACCCCTCCACTTT.

The rearrangement uses TRBV3-1 (or the pseudogene TRBV3-2) and TRBJ1-1; TRBD1 might be the D (6 bases). Germline V gene data show CDR1 as LGHDT and CDR2 as YNNKEL (reference sequence). This CDR3 contains 15 residues. Trimming cost V 0 bases and J 3 bases, with 11 bases left between them. The CDR3 sequence is CASSQDSGGDTEAFF. The CDR3 nucleotides are TGTGCCAGCAGCCAAGATTCTGGGGGCGACACTGAAGCTTTCTTT.